This T cell receptor (beta chain) originates from a study of early T cells in non-severe SARS-CoV-2 infection. Findings and caveats of the study: VDJdb matches were skewed toward anti-spike CD8 T cell responses.

Each cDNA molecule carried a unique molecular identifier. Via MiXCR, TCRdb re-called the 5' RACE reads, giving one row per CDR3 protein. Of around 40,000 distinct CDR3 sequences listed, approximately 6.1% are singletons. Per the germline V gene, CDR1 is GTSNPN and CDR2 is SVGIG (reference sequence). V was clipped by 3 bases and J by 3 bases, with 20 bases between them. The CDR3 sequence is 16 residues long. This clonotype was seen at least ten times. As yet, its antigen is unknown. The chain is built from TRBV30 and TRBJ2-5, with TRBD1 as a possible D gene (6 bases). Material for sequencing was whole blood. This TCR derives from an adult who was a healthcare worker with PCR-confirmed SARS-CoV-2 infection or an uninfected control (not recorded which). Here the CDR3 reads CAWSLKAWGREETQYF. In DNA form, the CDR3 reads TGTGCCTGGAGCCTCAAAGCCTGGGGGCGGGAAGAGACCCAGTACTTC.